The clone carrying this T cell receptor beta chain showed up many times. Its antigen remains unknown. TCRdb analysed the RT-PCR reads with MiXCR anew, one entry per CDR3 protein. The sample contains approximately 290,000 distinct CDR3 sequences, approximately 23% of which appear only once. The data were taken from a study of response to subunit inactivated influenza vaccine. Findings of the study overall: The study's authors posited that every seasonal influenza vaccination enlists few new T cells.

Sequenced material: PBMCs from blood, taken less than 22 months after vaccination. The receptor comes from a man between 50 and 75 years old who received an inactivated influenza vaccine.

This CDR3 reads CAISVDGNTEAFF. The DNA of the CDR3 is TGTGCCATCAGTGTGGATGGCAACACTGAAGCTTTCTTT. The J gene is TRBJ1-1, the V gene TRBV10-3; D uncertain. This CDR3 has 13 amino acids. V was pared by 4 bases and J by 2 bases, with 8 bases between. Germline V lookup: CDR1 ENHRY, CDR2 SYGVKD.